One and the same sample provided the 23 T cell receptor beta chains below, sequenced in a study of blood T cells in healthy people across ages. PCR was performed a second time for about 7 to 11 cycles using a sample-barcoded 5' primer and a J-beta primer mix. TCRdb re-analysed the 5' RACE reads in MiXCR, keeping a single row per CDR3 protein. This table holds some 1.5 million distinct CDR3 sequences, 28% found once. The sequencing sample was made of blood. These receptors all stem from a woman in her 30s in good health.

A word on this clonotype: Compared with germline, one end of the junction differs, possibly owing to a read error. CDR3 region: CVSSPGQEGGETQYF. The DNA for the CDR3 is TGTGTCAGCTCACCAGGACAGGAGGGCGGAGAGACCCAGTACTTC. J is TRBJ2-5 and V is TRBV18, with D perhaps matching TRBD1 (7 bases). The CDR3 has 15 residues. Germline CDR1 is KGHSH and CDR2 is LQKENI. Supplemented by reference TRBV18 and TRBJ2-5, the full variable domain reads NAGVMQNPRHLVRRRGQEARLRCSPMKGHSHVYWYRQLPEEGLKFMVYLQKENIIDESGMPKERFSAEFPKEGPSILRIQQVVRGDSAAYFCVSSPGQEGGETQYFGPGTRLLVL.

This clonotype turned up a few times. CDR3 DNA: TGCGCCAGCAGCGGGGGGTCTACTAGCGGCCGATTTGATTACGAGCAGTACTTC. Translating gives CASSGGSTSGRFDYEQYF. This chain links TRBV5-1 with TRBJ2-4; 8 nucleotides align to TRBD2. The J call could be wrong; TRBJ2-7 is a better fit for the DNA end. CDR1 and CDR2 (germline): SGHRS, YFSETQ. CDR3 length: 18 amino acids.

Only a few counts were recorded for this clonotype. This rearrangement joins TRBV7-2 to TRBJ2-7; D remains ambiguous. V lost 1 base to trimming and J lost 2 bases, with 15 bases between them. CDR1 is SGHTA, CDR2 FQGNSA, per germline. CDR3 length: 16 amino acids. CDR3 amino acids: CASSLDWRSRTYEQYF. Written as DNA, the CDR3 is TGTGCCAGCAGCTTAGATTGGCGGTCGAGGACCTACGAGCAGTACTTC.

The CDR3 loop reads CASSLRARNTDTQYF. The CDR3 nucleotides read TGTGCCAGCAGCTTAAGGGCTAGAAACACAGATACGCAGTATTTT. V and J are TRBV7-8 and TRBJ2-3; D not certain. This CDR3 has 15 residues. Germline CDR1 reads SGHVS; CDR2 reads FQNEAQ. V was trimmed by 2 bases and J by 2 bases, leaving 11 bases between them.

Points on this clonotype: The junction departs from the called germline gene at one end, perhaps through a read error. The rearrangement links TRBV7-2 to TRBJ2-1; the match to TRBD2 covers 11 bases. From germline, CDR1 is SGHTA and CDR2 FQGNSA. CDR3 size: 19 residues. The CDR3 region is CASSFPRQLAGEAYNVQFF. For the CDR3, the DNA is TGTGCCAGCAGCTTCCCAAGACAACTAGCGGGAGAGGCCTACAATGTGCAGTTCTTC.

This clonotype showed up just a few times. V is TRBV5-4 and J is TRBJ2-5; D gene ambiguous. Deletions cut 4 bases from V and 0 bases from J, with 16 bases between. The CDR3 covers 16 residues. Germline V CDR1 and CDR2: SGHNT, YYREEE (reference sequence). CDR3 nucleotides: TGTGCCAGCAGCCCCCTCGGTAGGTCGGACCAAGAGACCCAGTACTTC. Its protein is CASSPLGRSDQETQYF.

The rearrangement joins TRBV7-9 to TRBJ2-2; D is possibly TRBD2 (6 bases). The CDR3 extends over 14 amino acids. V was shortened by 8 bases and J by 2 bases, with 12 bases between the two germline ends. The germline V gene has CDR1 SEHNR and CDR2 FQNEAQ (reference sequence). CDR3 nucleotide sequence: TGTGCCAGCCTTAGGGACTTCAACACCGGGGAGCTGTTTTTT. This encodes CASLRDFNTGELFF.

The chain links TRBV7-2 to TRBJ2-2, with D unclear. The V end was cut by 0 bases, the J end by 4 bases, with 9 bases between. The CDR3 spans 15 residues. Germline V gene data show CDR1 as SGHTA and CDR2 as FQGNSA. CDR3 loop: CASSLAPAATGELFF. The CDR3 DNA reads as TGTGCCAGCAGCTTAGCCCCAGCAGCCACCGGGGAGCTGTTTTTT. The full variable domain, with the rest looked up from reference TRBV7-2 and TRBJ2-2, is GAGVSQSPSNKVTEKGKDVELRCDPISGHTALYWYRQSLGQGLEFLIYFQGNSAPDKSGLPSDRFSAERTGGSVSTLTIQRTQQEDSAVYLCASSLAPAATGELFFGEGSRLTVL.

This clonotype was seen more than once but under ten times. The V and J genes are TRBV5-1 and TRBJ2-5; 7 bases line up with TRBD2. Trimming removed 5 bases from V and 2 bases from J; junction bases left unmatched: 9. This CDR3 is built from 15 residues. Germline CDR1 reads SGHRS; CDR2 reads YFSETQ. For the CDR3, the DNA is TGCGCCAGCAGATATCTAGCGGAGGAGCAAGAGACCCAGTACTTC. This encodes CASRYLAEEQETQYF. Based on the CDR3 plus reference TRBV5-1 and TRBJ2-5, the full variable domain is KAGVTQTPRYLIKTRGQQVTLSCSPISGHRSVSWYQQTPGQGLQFLFEYFSETQRNKGNFPGRFSGRQFSNSRSEMNVSTLELGDSALYLCASRYLAEEQETQYFGPGTRLLVL.

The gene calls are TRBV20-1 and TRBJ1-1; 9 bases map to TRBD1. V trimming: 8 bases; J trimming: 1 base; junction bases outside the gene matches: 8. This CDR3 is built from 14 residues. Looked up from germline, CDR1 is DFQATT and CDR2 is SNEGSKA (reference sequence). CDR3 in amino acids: CSFRTGVGNTEAFF. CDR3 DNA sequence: TGCAGTTTCCGGACAGGGGTCGGGAACACTGAAGCTTTCTTT.

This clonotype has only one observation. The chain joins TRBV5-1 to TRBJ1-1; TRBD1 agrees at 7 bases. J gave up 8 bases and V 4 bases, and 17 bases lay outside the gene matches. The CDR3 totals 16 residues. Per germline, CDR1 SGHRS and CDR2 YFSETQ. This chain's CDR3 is CASSPSMGQPGGEAFF. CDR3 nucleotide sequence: TGCGCCAGCAGCCCATCAATGGGACAGCCTGGGGGGGAAGCTTTCTTT.

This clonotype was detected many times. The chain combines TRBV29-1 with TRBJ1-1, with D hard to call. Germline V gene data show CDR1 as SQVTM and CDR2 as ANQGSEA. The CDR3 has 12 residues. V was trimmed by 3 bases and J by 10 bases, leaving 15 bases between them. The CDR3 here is CSVERVGERAFF. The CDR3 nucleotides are TGCAGCGTTGAGAGAGTGGGAGAACGAGCTTTCTTT.

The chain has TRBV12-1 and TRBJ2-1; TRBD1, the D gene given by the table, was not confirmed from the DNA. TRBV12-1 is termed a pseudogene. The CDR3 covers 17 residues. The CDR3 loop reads CASSQKTRDQSWNEQFF. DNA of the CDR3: TGTGCCAGCAGCCAAAAAACCCGGGACCAAAGTTGGAATGAGCAGTTCTTC.

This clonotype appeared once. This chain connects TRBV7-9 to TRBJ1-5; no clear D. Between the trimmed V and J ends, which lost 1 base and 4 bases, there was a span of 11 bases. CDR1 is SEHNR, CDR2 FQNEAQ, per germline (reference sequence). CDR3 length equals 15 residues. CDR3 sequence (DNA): TGTGCCAGCAGCTTAGATCGGGCACATAATCAGCCCCAGCATTTT. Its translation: CASSLDRAHNQPQHF.

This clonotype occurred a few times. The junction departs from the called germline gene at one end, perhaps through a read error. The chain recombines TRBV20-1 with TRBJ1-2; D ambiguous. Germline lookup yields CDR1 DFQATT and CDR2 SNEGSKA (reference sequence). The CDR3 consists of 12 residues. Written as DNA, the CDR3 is TGCAGTGCTGGAGAGATCGCCGGAGGCTACACCTTC. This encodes CSAGEIAGGYTF.

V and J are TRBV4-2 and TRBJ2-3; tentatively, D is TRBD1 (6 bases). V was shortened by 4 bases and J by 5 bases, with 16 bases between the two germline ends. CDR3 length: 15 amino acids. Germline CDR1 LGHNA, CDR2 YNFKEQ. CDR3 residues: CASSPREGVGDTQYF. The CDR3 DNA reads TGTGCCAGCAGCCCCCGCGAGGGGGTTGGAGATACGCAGTATTTT.

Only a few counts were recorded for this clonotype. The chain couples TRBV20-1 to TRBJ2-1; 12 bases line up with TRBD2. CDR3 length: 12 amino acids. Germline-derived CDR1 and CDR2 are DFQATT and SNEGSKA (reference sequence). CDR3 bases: TGCAGCGGACTAGCGGGGAGCAATGAGCAGTTCTTC. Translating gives CSGLAGSNEQFF.

CDR3 in DNA: TGCAGTGCTAGCCGGGACAGGAAGGGTGAGCAGTTCTTC. Its translation is CSASRDRKGEQFF. J is TRBJ2-1 and V is TRBV20-1, with 8 bases fitting TRBD1. V lost 3 bases and J lost 9; bases outside the gene matches: 7. CDR3 size: 13 residues. Germline CDR1 is DFQATT and CDR2 is SNEGSKA (reference sequence).

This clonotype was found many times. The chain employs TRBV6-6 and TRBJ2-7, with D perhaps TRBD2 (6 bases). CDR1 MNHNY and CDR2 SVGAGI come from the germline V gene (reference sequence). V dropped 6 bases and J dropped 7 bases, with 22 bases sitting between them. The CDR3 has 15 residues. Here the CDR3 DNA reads TGTGCCAGCAGCCCACAGGAGGGCCTCCTTTATGAGCAGTACTTC. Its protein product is CASSPQEGLLYEQYF.

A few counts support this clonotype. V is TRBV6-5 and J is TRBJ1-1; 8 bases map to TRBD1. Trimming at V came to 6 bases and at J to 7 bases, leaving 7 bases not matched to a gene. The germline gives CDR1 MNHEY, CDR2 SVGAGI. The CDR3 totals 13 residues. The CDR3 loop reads CASRRDRFVEAFF. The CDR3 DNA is TGTGCCAGCAGACGGGACAGGTTCGTTGAAGCTTTCTTT.

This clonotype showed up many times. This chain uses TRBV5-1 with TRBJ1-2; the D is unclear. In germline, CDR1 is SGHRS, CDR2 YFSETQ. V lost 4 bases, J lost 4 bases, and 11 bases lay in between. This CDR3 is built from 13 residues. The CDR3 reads CASSPDSSYGYTF. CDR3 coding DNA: TGCGCCAGCAGCCCTGATTCCTCCTATGGCTACACCTTC. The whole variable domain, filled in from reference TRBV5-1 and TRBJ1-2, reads KAGVTQTPRYLIKTRGQQVTLSCSPISGHRSVSWYQQTPGQGLQFLFEYFSETQRNKGNFPGRFSGRQFSNSRSEMNVSTLELGDSALYLCASSPDSSYGYTFGSGTRLTVV.

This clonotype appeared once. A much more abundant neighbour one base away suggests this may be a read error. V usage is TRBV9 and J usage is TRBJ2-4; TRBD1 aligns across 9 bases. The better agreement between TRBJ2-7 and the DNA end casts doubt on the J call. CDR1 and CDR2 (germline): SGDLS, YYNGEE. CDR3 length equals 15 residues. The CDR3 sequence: CASSTTGTGRYEQYF. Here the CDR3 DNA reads TGTGCCAGCAGCACGACCGGGACAGGGAGATACGAGCAGTACTTC.

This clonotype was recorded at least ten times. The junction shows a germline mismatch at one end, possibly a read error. CDR3 in amino acids: CASSSGQPYGYTF. The CDR3 DNA follows: TGTGCCAGCAGCTCAGGACAGCCCTATGGCTACACCTTC. The chain joins TRBV5-1 to TRBJ1-2; maybe TRBD1 (6 bases). Germline assignment: CDR1 SGHRS and CDR2 YFSETQ. This CDR3 has 13 residues.